Sequencing of this TCR beta chain was carried out in a study of blood T cell repertoires in COVID-19. V shed 0 bases and J 5 bases; nucleotides not matched to a gene: 1. The CDR3 runs 14 residues. The germline V gene has CDR1 SGHRS and CDR2 YFSETQ. Produced via immunoSEQ multiplex PCR; TCRdb's table is partial and in-frame only. This table holds over 95,000 clones, 81% found once. The specimen was peripheral blood. The sequence was obtained from a man aged 45 to 65 with acute or convalescent COVID-19. The genes are TRBV5-1 and TRBJ2-7; 11 bases fit TRBD1. The CDR3 nucleotides are TGCGCCAGCAGCTTGGGGACAGGGGGCAACGAGCAGTACTTC. It specifies CASSLGTGGNEQYF.